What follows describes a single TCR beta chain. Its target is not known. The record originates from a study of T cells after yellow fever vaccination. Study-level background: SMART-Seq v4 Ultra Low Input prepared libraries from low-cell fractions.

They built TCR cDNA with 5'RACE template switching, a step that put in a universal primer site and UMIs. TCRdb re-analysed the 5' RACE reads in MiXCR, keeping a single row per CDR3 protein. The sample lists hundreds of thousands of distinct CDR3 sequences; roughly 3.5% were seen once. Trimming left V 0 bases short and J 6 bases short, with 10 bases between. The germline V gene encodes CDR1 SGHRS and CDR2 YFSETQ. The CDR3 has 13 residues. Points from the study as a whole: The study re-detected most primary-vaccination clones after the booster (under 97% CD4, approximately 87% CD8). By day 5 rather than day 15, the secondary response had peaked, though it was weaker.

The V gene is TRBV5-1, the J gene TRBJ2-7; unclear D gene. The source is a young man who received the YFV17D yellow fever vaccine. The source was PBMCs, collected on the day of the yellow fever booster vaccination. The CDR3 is CASSLGVRGEQYF. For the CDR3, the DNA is TGCGCCAGCAGCTTGGGGGTCCGAGGCGAGCAGTACTTC.